The 12 T cell receptor beta chains below come from one sample, sequenced in a study of blood T cell repertoires in COVID-19. TCRdb's copy holds only in-frame clones and misses some; the assay was immunoSEQ multiplex PCR. The repertoire holds around 120,000 clones, around 91% seen once, with around 4.1% in the top ten. Sequencing was carried out using peripheral blood. These receptors all stem from an older woman with COVID-19, enrolled during active disease.

The rearrangement uses TRBV12-3 or TRBV12-4 and TRBJ1-2; 9 bases match TRBD1. V lost 6 bases, J lost 4 bases, and 3 bases stayed unmatched. This CDR3 contains 13 residues. The CDR3 DNA sequence: TGTGCCAGCAGGACAGGGGGGAGCTATGGCTACACCTTC. Translation gives CASRTGGSYGYTF.

The rearrangement joins TRBV7-3 to TRBJ1-4; a weak D match, TRBD1 (6 bases). Trimming took 1 base from V and 5 from J, leaving 8 bases between them. Germline values: CDR1 SGHTA, CDR2 FQGTGA. The CDR3 length is 14 residues. The CDR3, as DNA: TGTGCCAGCAGCTTAAACAGGGTCAATGAAAAACTGTTTTTT. Its translation is CASSLNRVNEKLFF.

V and J are TRBV11-2 and TRBJ1-1, with 9 bases fitting TRBD1. The ends lost 7 bases at V and 7 bases at J; junction bases unmatched: 7. Germline CDR1 is SGHAT and CDR2 is FQNNGV. CDR3 size: 13 residues. Here the CDR3 reads CASNHRGLSEAFF. CDR3 DNA: TGTGCCAGCAACCACAGGGGGCTTAGTGAAGCTTTCTTT. Full variable domain (outside the CDR3, taken from reference TRBV11-2 and TRBJ1-1): EAGVAQSPRYKIIEKRQSVAFWCNPISGHATLYWYQQILGQGPKLLIQFQNNGVVDDSQLPKDRFSAERLKGVDSTLKIQPAKLEDSAVYLCASNHRGLSEAFFGQGTRLTVV.

The chain recombines TRBV5-1 with TRBJ2-1; 7 bases are shared with TRBD2. CDR3 size: 14 residues. J gave up 5 bases and V 4 bases, and 6 bases lay outside the gene matches. The germline gives CDR1 SGHRS, CDR2 YFSETQ. The CDR3 is CASSKQTSNNEQFF. CDR3 DNA: TGCGCCAGCAGCAAACAGACTAGCAACAATGAGCAGTTCTTC.

This clone was observed a few times. The chain employs TRBV30 and TRBJ1-6; D is unresolved. V lost 2 bases, J lost 7 bases, and 12 bases lay in between. Per germline, CDR1 GTSNPN and CDR2 SVGIG (reference sequence). This CDR3 contains 14 residues. CDR3 in amino acids: CAWSKMAMNSPLHF. CDR3 in DNA: TGTGCCTGGAGTAAAATGGCAATGAATTCACCCCTCCACTTT.

V gene TRBV19 combines with J gene TRBJ2-1; TRBD2 aligns across 7 bases. The V gene's germline CDR1 is LNHDA and CDR2 SQIVND (reference sequence). CDR3 length: 15 amino acids. V trimming: 5 bases; J trimming: 2 bases; junction bases outside the gene matches: 6. DNA of the CDR3: TGTGCCAGTAGTTACGAGCGGGGAACCTACAATGAGCAGTTCTTC. Translation: CASSYERGTYNEQFF.

This clone has only a few counts. This chain joins TRBV15 and TRBJ2-2; TRBD1 aligns across 7 bases. The V gene's germline CDR1 is LNHNV and CDR2 YYDKDF (reference sequence). This CDR3 is built from 17 residues. The ends lost 5 bases at V and 5 bases at J; junction bases unmatched: 14. The CDR3 loop reads CATSSPSETGLTGELFF. The CDR3 nucleotides are TGTGCCACCAGCTCTCCCTCCGAGACAGGGTTGACCGGGGAGCTGTTTTTT.

V usage is TRBV28 and J usage is TRBJ1-6, with D possibly matching TRBD1 (5 bases). V dropped 5 bases and J dropped 1 base, with 12 bases sitting between them. The germline CDR1 and CDR2 sequences are MDHEN and SYDVKM. The CDR3 extends over 16 amino acids. The CDR3 region has the DNA TGTGCCAGCAGTGCCCCCACAGGTTCCTATAATTCACCCCTCCACTTT. Translating it yields CASSAPTGSYNSPLHF. Full variable domain (outside the CDR3, taken from reference TRBV28 and TRBJ1-6): DVKVTQSSRYLVKRTGEKVFLECVQDMDHENMFWYRQDPGLGLRLIYFSYDVKMKEKGDIPEGYSVSREKKERFSLILESASTNQTSMYLCASSAPTGSYNSPLHFGNGTRLTVT.

The V and J genes are TRBV9 and TRBJ2-7; D is perhaps TRBD1 (5 bases). V lost 0 bases to trimming and J lost 5 bases, with 12 bases between them. The CDR3 contains 14 residues. CDR1 is SGDLS, CDR2 YYNGEE, per germline. CDR3 amino acids: CASSVAWQGNEQYF. The CDR3 DNA is TGTGCCAGCAGCGTAGCTTGGCAGGGCAACGAGCAGTACTTC.

This rearrangement joins TRBV12-3 or TRBV12-4 to TRBJ2-2; tentatively, D is TRBD1 (5 bases). The CDR3 consists of 13 residues. Between the trimmed V and J ends, which lost 6 bases and 4 bases, there was a span of 9 bases. The DNA for the CDR3 is TGTGCCAGCAGCAAAGGGGTCACCGGGGAGCTGTTTTTT. This gives the protein CASSKGVTGELFF.

The gene calls are TRBV4-2 and TRBJ1-2, with 9 bases matching TRBD1. This CDR3 region has 16 residues. V gave up 0 bases and J gave up 5 bases; unmatched junction bases: 7. CDR1 and CDR2 from the germline V gene are LGHNA and YNFKEQ. CDR3 protein: CASSQDPGQGRYGYTF. CDR3 sequence (DNA): TGTGCCAGCAGCCAAGATCCGGGACAGGGACGTTATGGCTACACCTTC.

The sample holds one count of this clone. The chain is built from TRBV6-5 and TRBJ1-1, with no clear D. This CDR3 region has 15 residues. V gave up 3 bases and J gave up 0 bases, with 11 bases separating them. In germline, CDR1 is MNHEY, CDR2 SVGAGI. The CDR3 DNA is TGTGCCAGCAGTTATCAACGGGGTTTGAACACTGAAGCTTTCTTT. It yields the protein CASSYQRGLNTEAFF.